This TCR beta chain comes out of a study of T cell clonality in common variable immunodeficiency. General study points: Fewer TCRbeta clones were shared among CVID subjects than controls. Fewer deletions and N-nucleotide insertions were reportedly seen in common variable immunodeficiency TCR beta sequences.

Caucasian heritage predominated among both patients and controls. Sequencing used immunoSEQ multiplex PCR; TCRdb keeps in-frame clones, though not all of them. The sample presents about 26,000 clones, none singletons. Germline CDR1 reads MNHEY; CDR2 reads SVGEGT. This CDR3 contains 16 residues. The junction had 11 bases not matched to a gene; V was cut back by 6 bases and J by 6 bases. This clone was detected only a few times. The antigen remains unidentified. The CDR3 is cut off 3 residues early in the read; its end comes from the germline J gene. This clonotype was sampled from a human donor with common variable immunodeficiency. The chain links TRBV6-2 or TRBV6-3 to TRBJ1-5, with TRBD1 identical over 10 bases. Specimen: peripheral blood mononuclear cells. Incomplete CDR3 DNA: TGTGCCAGCAGACCAAGTGGACAGGGGGAGGGTCAGCCC. It specifies CASRPSGQGEGQP. The complete CDR3 reads CASRPSGQGEGQPQHF.